A single sample is the source of the 27 T cell receptor beta chains below, sequenced in a study of neoadjuvant anti-PD-1 for oral cavity cancer (dated by TCRdb to about 2021). The label giving this sample's time point can be read as: after neoadjuvant nivolumab, at surgical resection. The library was obtained by the immunoSEQ multiplex PCR assay. TCRdb holds this immuneACCESS table with in-frame rearrangements only. Some clones are missing; in checked studies, unresolved V genes explain under half, and the rest has no known cause. The sample contains thousands of clones, 60% to 80% of them found a single time. Roughly 3% of the sample rests with the top ten. Sequenced material: PBMCs, taken after nivolumab (anti-PD-1) treatment. These receptors came from a person aged 35-79 years with oral cavity squamous cell carcinoma.

DNA of the CDR3: TGCGCCAGCAGCTGGGGGTTTGGGCTAGCGGCGGCACCCCAAGAGACCCAGTACTTC. As protein: CASSWGFGLAAAPQETQYF. The rearrangement links TRBV5-1 to TRBJ2-5; TRBD2 matches 7 bases. The CDR3 has 19 amino acids. The germline gives CDR1 SGHRS, CDR2 YFSETQ. V lost 3 bases, J lost 1 base, and 18 bases stayed unmatched.

This clone was detected only once. The chain uses TRBV4-3 and TRBJ2-2, with 8 bases lining up with TRBD2. Trimming removed 2 bases from V and 6 bases from J; junction bases left unmatched: 2. CDR3 length: 14 amino acids. Germline CDR1 and CDR2: LGHNA and YSLEER. The CDR3 spells CASSQPGGAGELFF. CDR3 sequence (DNA): TGCGCCAGCAGCCAACCGGGGGGGGCCGGGGAGCTGTTTTTT.

This clone turned up a few times. J is TRBJ1-2 and V is TRBV7-2, with 11 nucleotides matching TRBD1. This CDR3 has 15 amino acids. Losses at the gene ends were 4 bases for V and 0 bases for J; bases not matched to a gene: 1. The germline V gene has CDR1 SGHTA and CDR2 FQGNSA. The CDR3 DNA sequence: TGTGCCAGCAGCTGGACAGGGGGCGCTAACTATGGCTACACCTTC. It specifies CASSWTGGANYGYTF. Using reference TRBV7-2 and TRBJ1-2 for the parts outside the CDR3, the full variable domain is GAGVSQSPSNKVTEKGKDVELRCDPISGHTALYWYRQSLGQGLEFLIYFQGNSAPDKSGLPSDRFSAERTGGSVSTLTIQRTQQEDSAVYLCASSWTGGANYGYTFGSGTRLTVV.

The gene calls are TRBV6-1 and TRBJ1-6, with D unresolved. Trimming stripped 1 base from V and 9 bases from J, with 10 bases between. The germline gives CDR1 MNHNS, CDR2 SASEGT. The CDR3 loop spans 14 amino acids. The CDR3 region is CASSEGRLVSPLHF. The DNA for the CDR3 is TGTGCCAGCAGTGAAGGGCGGTTGGTTTCACCCCTCCACTTT.

The genes are TRBV14 and TRBJ1-2, with D maybe TRBD1 (5 bases). Looked up from germline, CDR1 is SGHDN and CDR2 is FVKESK. Trimming removed 4 bases from V and 8 bases from J, with 14 bases in between. CDR3 size: 13 residues. Here the CDR3 reads CASSLSPREGYTF. CDR3 DNA sequence: TGTGCCAGCAGCCTCTCCCCCAGGGAAGGCTACACCTTC.

Details on this clone: At one end the junction does not follow the germline gene, possibly because of a read error. The rearrangement uses TRBV29-1 and TRBJ2-3; the match to TRBD1 covers 10 bases. The CDR3 runs 13 residues. Germline CDR1 and CDR2: SQVTM and ANQGSEA. CDR3 DNA: TGCAGCGTTAGGAGACAGGGGGCGGGTGTGTGGGATTTT. Translating it yields CSVRRQGAGVWDF.

The V call is TRBV6-5, the J call TRBJ2-5; the match to TRBD2 covers 8 bases. This CDR3 is 14 amino acids long. The trim removed 2 bases at V and 5 bases at J, leaving 4 bases unmatched. The germline CDR1 and CDR2 sequences are MNHEY and SVGAGI. For the CDR3, the DNA is TGTGCCAGCAGTTACGGGACTAGAGGGGAGACCCAGTACTTC. It translates to CASSYGTRGETQYF.

The V and J genes are TRBV28 and TRBJ1-5; D gene uncertain. V lost 6 bases, J lost 2 bases, and 20 bases lay in between. The germline V gene has CDR1 MDHEN and CDR2 SYDVKM. This CDR3 has 17 amino acids. The CDR3 bases are TGTGCCAGCAGCCTCTTTTCGATGGGTTTTGGCAATCAGCCCCAGCATTTT. Encoded protein: CASSLFSMGFGNQPQHF.

This clone was seen a single time. The rearrangement joins TRBV2 to TRBJ1-1; D is perhaps TRBD1 (6 bases). V lost 10 bases, J lost 0 bases, and 18 bases lay in between. The V gene's germline CDR1 is SNHLY and CDR2 FYNNEI. This CDR3 is built from 15 residues. The DNA of the CDR3 is TGTGCCATCCCTCAGTACCGGGGGCTGAACACTGAAGCTTTCTTT. This sequence encodes CAIPQYRGLNTEAFF.

This chain links TRBV7-6 with TRBJ2-7; D uncertain. V was shortened by 5 bases and J by 2 bases, with 7 bases between the two germline ends. Germline CDR1 reads SGHVS; CDR2 reads FNYEAQ. This CDR3 contains 12 residues. DNA of the CDR3: TGTGCCAGCAGCATAACCCCCTACGAGCAGTACTTC. This codes for CASSITPYEQYF.

The V gene is TRBV4-3, the J gene TRBJ1-2; possible D gene TRBD1, 6 bases. The ends were cut back, 0 bases at V and 8 bases at J, with 19 bases in the middle. In germline, CDR1 is LGHNA, CDR2 YSLEER. The CDR3 consists of 16 residues. The CDR3 loop is CASSQDIAGAVRGYTF. The CDR3 DNA sequence: TGCGCCAGCAGCCAAGATATCGCAGGGGCGGTGAGGGGCTACACCTTC.

The chain recombines TRBV19 with TRBJ1-6; 9 positions agree with TRBD1. The length of the CDR3 is 13 residues. The V gene end was trimmed by 6 bases and the J gene end by 10 bases; junction bases not matched to a gene: 4. Germline V gene sequence: CDR1 LNHDA, CDR2 SQIVND (reference sequence). The CDR3 DNA sequence: TGTGCCAGTAGGGACAGGGGTAAATCACCCCTCCACTTT. Protein product: CASRDRGKSPLHF.

Only a few counts were recorded for this clone. The chain couples TRBV7-3 to TRBJ1-5, with unresolved D. The germline gives CDR1 SGHTA, CDR2 FQGTGA. This CDR3 spans 17 amino acids. V lost 4 bases, J lost 0 bases, and 16 bases lay in between. The CDR3 nucleotides are TGTGCCAGCAGCTCCCGCTTTAGAAGACATAGCAATCAGCCCCAGCATTTT. It is translated as CASSSRFRRHSNQPQHF.

The chain uses TRBV9 and TRBJ1-1; 7 positions match TRBD1. Trimming cost V 0 bases and J 6 bases; bases outside gene matches: 5. Germline lookup yields CDR1 SGDLS and CDR2 YYNGEE. The CDR3 runs 14 residues. The CDR3 loop reads CASSVVRGFAEAFF. The CDR3 DNA reads TGTGCCAGCAGCGTAGTCAGGGGGTTCGCTGAAGCTTTCTTT.

This clone was recorded once. The chain carries TRBV7-6 and TRBJ1-5; D gene unclear. The CDR3 spans 17 residues. The ends were cut back, 1 base at V and 0 bases at J, with 13 bases in the middle. The germline V gene has CDR1 SGHVS and CDR2 FNYEAQ. The CDR3 DNA reads as TGTGCCAGCAGCTTAGGTAGCAACCCTTATAGCAATCAGCCCCAGCATTTT. Protein sequence: CASSLGSNPYSNQPQHF.

This sequence joins TRBV19 and TRBJ1-1; tentative D call: TRBD1 (5 bases). The V end lost 5 bases, the J end lost 6 bases, and 16 bases lay between the germline ends. CDR3 length: 14 residues. Germline CDR1 and CDR2: LNHDA and SQIVND (reference sequence). The CDR3 reads CASSLRGERPEAFF. The DNA for the CDR3 is TGTGCCAGTAGTCTGAGGGGAGAACGGCCTGAAGCTTTCTTT.

V gene TRBV28 combines with J gene TRBJ2-2; 10 nucleotides agree with TRBD2. In germline, CDR1 is MDHEN, CDR2 SYDVKM. V trimming: 2 bases; J trimming: 0 bases; junction bases outside the gene matches: 6. CDR3 length: 18 amino acids. The CDR3 loop is CASSLLAGVPSNTGELFF. The CDR3 bases are TGTGCCAGCAGTTTACTAGCGGGGGTACCGTCGAACACCGGGGAGCTGTTTTTT. The entire variable domain, with the rest obtained from reference TRBV28 and TRBJ2-2, is as follows: DVKVTQSSRYLVKRTGEKVFLECVQDMDHENMFWYRQDPGLGLRLIYFSYDVKMKEKGDIPEGYSVSREKKERFSLILESASTNQTSMYLCASSLLAGVPSNTGELFFGEGSRLTVL.

This clone was seen once. The gene calls are TRBV9 and TRBJ2-2; perhaps TRBD1 as D (6 bases). V was shortened by 7 bases and J by 2 bases, with 12 bases between the two germline ends. The CDR3 runs to 14 residues. Germline CDR1 and CDR2: SGDLS and YYNGEE. CDR3 amino acids: CASSDRRNTGELFF. In DNA form, the CDR3 reads TGTGCCAGCTCAGACAGGCGTAACACCGGGGAGCTGTTTTTT.

J is TRBJ1-1 and V is TRBV29-1; D call uncertain. In germline, CDR1 is SQVTM, CDR2 ANQGSEA. The CDR3 has 16 amino acids. Trimming removed 1 base from V and 2 bases from J, with 17 bases in between. The CDR3 loop reads CSVEVVYDLLNTEAFF. The CDR3 nucleotides are TGCAGCGTTGAAGTCGTATATGATCTGTTAAACACTGAAGCTTTCTTT.

V gene TRBV4-3 combines with J gene TRBJ1-6; D is unclear. Trimming removed 1 base from V and 9 bases from J, with 10 bases in between. Per the germline V gene, CDR1 is LGHNA and CDR2 is YSLEER. CDR3 length: 14 amino acids. CDR3 nucleotide sequence: TGCGCCAGCAGCCAAGGGGGATTCGGTTCACCCCTCCACTTT. Protein: CASSQGGFGSPLHF.

This clone is a singleton in its sample. The chain carries TRBV18 and TRBJ1-5; D not certain. CDR1 is KGHSH, CDR2 LQKENI, per germline. This CDR3 has 15 residues. Between the trimmed V and J ends, which lost 2 bases and 1 base, there was a span of 9 bases. The CDR3 DNA reads TGTGCCAGCTCACCAAGGCAGGAAAGCAATCAGCCCCAGCATTTT. This encodes CASSPRQESNQPQHF.

The chain joins TRBV19 to TRBJ2-3; perhaps TRBD1 as D (6 bases). The V and J ends lost 5 bases and 6 bases respectively, with 12 bases between them. Per the germline V gene, CDR1 is LNHDA and CDR2 is SQIVND (reference sequence). The CDR3 is 13 residues long. CDR3 sequence reads: CASSVDRSDTQYF. The CDR3 DNA follows: TGTGCCAGTAGTGTCGACAGGTCCGATACGCAGTATTTT.

This clone was seen more than once but under ten times. The chain uses TRBV6-1 and TRBJ2-5, with TRBD1 matching over 7 bases. Germline CDR1 and CDR2: MNHNS and SASEGT. This CDR3 has 13 amino acids. V gave up 4 bases and J gave up 1 base; unmatched junction bases: 0. The CDR3 region has the DNA TGTGCCAGCAGTGGGACAGGCCAAGAGACCCAGTACTTC. This gives the protein CASSGTGQETQYF.

V usage is TRBV5-1 and J usage is TRBJ2-7; TRBD2 matches at 13 bases. Germline V gene lookup returns CDR1 SGHRS and CDR2 YFSETQ. This CDR3 has 17 residues. With V trimmed by 4 bases and J by 0 bases, 7 bases remained unmatched. The CDR3 DNA reads TGCGCCAGCAGCCCGACTAGCGGGGGGTCTAGCTCCTACGAGCAGTACTTC. Its protein product is CASSPTSGGSSSYEQYF. The complete variable domain, with remaining parts taken from reference TRBV5-1 and TRBJ2-7, reads KAGVTQTPRYLIKTRGQQVTLSCSPISGHRSVSWYQQTPGQGLQFLFEYFSETQRNKGNFPGRFSGRQFSNSRSEMNVSTLELGDSALYLCASSPTSGGSSSYEQYFGPGTRLTVT.

V usage is TRBV11-2 and J usage is TRBJ2-2, with D tentatively TRBD1 or TRBD2 (7 bases each). Trimming took off 5 bases at V and 1 base at J, with 14 bases between the two ends. The germline gives CDR1 SGHAT, CDR2 FQNNGV. The CDR3 sequence is 16 residues long. CDR3: CASSAGRTGNTGELFF. DNA for the CDR3: TGTGCCAGCAGCGCCGGGAGGACAGGGAACACCGGGGAGCTGTTTTTT.

The rearrangement links TRBV4-3 to TRBJ2-2; 9 bases are a match to TRBD1. Trimming cost V 4 bases and J 7 bases; bases outside gene matches: 10. This CDR3 region has 16 residues. Germline loops: CDR1 LGHNA, CDR2 YSLEER. Written as DNA, the CDR3 is TGCGCCAGCAGCCGAGGGACAGGGACCCCGGGCGGGGAGCTGTTTTTT. Amino acid sequence: CASSRGTGTPGGELFF.

The V and J genes are TRBV6-6 and TRBJ1-6; 8 bases agree with TRBD1. The germline gives CDR1 MNHNY, CDR2 SVGAGI (reference sequence). Trimming removed 3 bases from V and 7 bases from J; junction bases left unmatched: 8. This CDR3 spans 16 amino acids. The CDR3 DNA sequence: TGTGCCAGCAGTTATTACCCGGGACAGGCCAATTCACCCCTCCACTTT. Translated: CASSYYPGQANSPLHF.